A selection of T cell receptor beta chains follows, all from one sample in a study of molecular identifiers for immune sequencing clone quantification. TCRdb independently ran MiXCR on the PCR reads; one entry per CDR3 protein. The sample carries about 500,000 distinct CDR3 sequences, about 25% recorded once. The sequenced sample was naive CD8+ T cells from blood, with Jurkat cell RNA spiked in. The receptors here all came from a human donor in good health. Some libraries in this study had Jurkat cell RNA spiked in. Each CDR3 is given with its conserved first and last residue. Each record gives: V gene, J gene, CDR3 protein.

v_gene: TRBV10-3; j_gene: TRBJ2-7; CDR3aa: CAISAEGGMDSYEQYF
v_gene: TRBV11-2; j_gene: TRBJ2-5; CDR3aa: CASSPPGTFQETQYF
v_gene: TRBV12-3/TRBV12-4; j_gene: TRBJ1-1; CDR3aa: CASSPDFWENTEAFF
v_gene: TRBV4-1; j_gene: TRBJ2-5; CDR3aa: CASARNLQETQYF
v_gene: TRBV30; j_gene: TRBJ2-1; CDR3aa: CAWNGGRADEQFF
v_gene: TRBV29-1; j_gene: TRBJ1-3; CDR3aa: CSVVSFSSGNTIYF
v_gene: TRBV6-1; j_gene: TRBJ1-1; CDR3aa: CASSEAVAAYTEAFF
v_gene: TRBV10-3; j_gene: TRBJ2-3; CDR3aa: CAISEDYTDTQYF
v_gene: TRBV19; j_gene: TRBJ2-7; CDR3aa: CASSLYSPADEQYF
v_gene: TRBV20-1; j_gene: TRBJ2-1; CDR3aa: CSARLYNEQFF
v_gene: TRBV29-1; j_gene: TRBJ2-7; CDR3aa: CSVNWDTSYEQYF
v_gene: TRBV6-5; j_gene: TRBJ1-1; CDR3aa: CASSYPGQGRTEAFF
v_gene: TRBV29-1; j_gene: TRBJ2-5; CDR3aa: CSVVLAGDHQETQYF
v_gene: TRBV7-2; j_gene: TRBJ2-1; CDR3aa: CASSLGGFSYNEQFF
v_gene: TRBV4-3; j_gene: TRBJ2-2; CDR3aa: CASSQDRLAGVRGELFF
v_gene: TRBV24-1; j_gene: TRBJ1-2; CDR3aa: CATSDSPWGYTF
v_gene: TRBV7-2; j_gene: TRBJ1-1; CDR3aa: CASSSSRLMNTEAFF
v_gene: TRBV20-1; j_gene: TRBJ1-1; CDR3aa: CVGTGGAEAFF
v_gene: TRBV21-1; j_gene: TRBJ2-3; CDR3aa: CASSDSYTDTQYF
v_gene: TRBV20-1; j_gene: TRBJ1-1; CDR3aa: CSARDLGANTEAFF
v_gene: TRBV12-3/TRBV12-4; j_gene: TRBJ2-3; CDR3aa: CASNLGLAGASAHTGTQYF
v_gene: TRBV27; j_gene: TRBJ2-2; CDR3aa: CASSSPLNPTGELFF
v_gene: TRBV24-1; j_gene: TRBJ2-1; CDR3aa: CATLQGSTPGNEQFF
v_gene: TRBV13; j_gene: TRBJ2-5; CDR3aa: CASSSASTGEETQYF
v_gene: TRBV28; j_gene: TRBJ2-7; CDR3aa: CASSPIAGFPPDEQYF
v_gene: TRBV6-1; j_gene: TRBJ2-7; CDR3aa: CASKGQGYEQYF
v_gene: TRBV27; j_gene: TRBJ1-1; CDR3aa: CASGPLLTNTEAFF
v_gene: TRBV19; j_gene: TRBJ1-3; CDR3aa: CASSTGTASSGNTIYF
v_gene: TRBV6-1; j_gene: TRBJ1-1; CDR3aa: CASSGREINTEAFF
v_gene: TRBV30; j_gene: TRBJ2-5; CDR3aa: CAWNAGTGFSETQYF
v_gene: TRBV14; j_gene: TRBJ1-2; CDR3aa: CASSQGLVYGYTF
v_gene: TRBV6-2/TRBV6-3; j_gene: TRBJ2-3; CDR3aa: CASTLWFNTDTQYF
v_gene: TRBV14; j_gene: TRBJ1-6; CDR3aa: CASSQGTGDSPLHF
v_gene: TRBV11-2; j_gene: TRBJ2-5; CDR3aa: CASSFTGTDQETPYF
v_gene: TRBV19; j_gene: TRBJ2-1; CDR3aa: CASRGNYRINEQFF
v_gene: TRBV6-4; j_gene: TRBJ2-3; CDR3aa: CASSPNTGGDTDTQYF
v_gene: TRBV21-1; j_gene: TRBJ2-7; CDR3aa: CASSNREGAYEQYF
v_gene: TRBV6-2/TRBV6-3; j_gene: TRBJ1-1; CDR3aa: CASSSSWRDNTEAFF
v_gene: TRBV6-2/TRBV6-3; j_gene: TRBJ2-7; CDR3aa: CASTKGRLSFTYEQYF
v_gene: TRBV28; j_gene: TRBJ2-7; CDR3aa: CASRDDRDRVHEQYF
v_gene: TRBV19; j_gene: TRBJ2-1; CDR3aa: CASSYSYVGAGYNEQFF
v_gene: TRBV27; j_gene: TRBJ1-4; CDR3aa: CASSSPEGGGEKLFF
v_gene: TRBV27; j_gene: TRBJ1-1; CDR3aa: CASSLSIWYLRAGAFF
v_gene: TRBV5-8; j_gene: TRBJ2-5; CDR3aa: CASSQSRDGMSFETQYF
v_gene: TRBV5-4; j_gene: TRBJ1-1; CDR3aa: CASSSRGRVAEAFF
v_gene: TRBV5-3; j_gene: TRBJ1-1; CDR3aa: CASSSRVAEAFF
v_gene: TRBV19; j_gene: TRBJ2-3; CDR3aa: CASSPLTPQGTDTQYF
v_gene: TRBV4-1; j_gene: TRBJ2-5; CDR3aa: CASSPRVGTFQETQYF
v_gene: TRBV5-1; j_gene: TRBJ2-3; CDR3aa: CASSLAGVGTDTQYF
v_gene: TRBV7-6; j_gene: TRBJ2-5; CDR3aa: CASSLEAGGQQETQYF